These 25 T cell receptor beta chains share one sample of origin, sequenced in a study of T cells in localized non-small cell lung cancer. Method: immunoSEQ multiplex PCR; TCRdb's copy keeps in-frame clones and lacks some. This repertoire shows around 28,000 clones, roughly 92% found once; its top ten account for roughly 0.73%. Sequenced material: peripheral blood, taken before any cancer treatment. The receptors here all came from a woman aged 40-69 years with stage I lung adenocarcinoma.

This chain links TRBV4-3 with TRBJ2-3; D unresolved. This CDR3 is built from 13 residues. With 0 bases removed from V and 1 base from J, the gap between germline ends came to 2 bases. Germline loops: CDR1 LGHNA, CDR2 YSLEER. The CDR3 DNA is TGCGCCAGCAGCCAAGAACGCACAGATACGCAGTATTTT. It encodes CASSQERTDTQYF.

The chain joins TRBV5-1 to TRBJ2-7, with D possibly matching TRBD1 (7 bases). From germline, CDR1 is SGHRS and CDR2 YFSETQ. V was pared by 4 bases and J by 3 bases, with 14 bases between. The CDR3 totals 14 residues. The CDR3 DNA follows: TGCGCCAGCAGCCCGACAGGGAGGTTCTACGAGCAGTACTTC. It yields the protein CASSPTGRFYEQYF.

The V and J genes are TRBV11-3 and TRBJ2-7; TRBD2 matches 8 bases. The CDR3 length is 16 residues. The germline gives CDR1 SGHNT, CDR2 YENEEA. V lost 5 bases to trimming and J lost 0 bases; unmatched junction nucleotides: 9. The CDR3 DNA is TGTGCCAGCAGCCAACGGGCGGGGGGAAGCTCCTACGAGCAGTACTTC. Its translation: CASSQRAGGSSYEQYF.

The rearrangement joins TRBV27 to TRBJ1-4; D is ambiguous. Germline V gives CDR1 MNHEY, CDR2 SMNVEV (reference sequence). V was trimmed by 4 bases and J by 7 bases, leaving 10 bases between them. This CDR3 spans 13 amino acids. The CDR3 loop is CASSYRTGEKLFF. The CDR3 region has the DNA TGTGCCAGCAGTTATAGAACGGGTGAAAAACTGTTTTTT.

This clone was picked up a small number of times. The chain joins TRBV21-1 to TRBJ1-1; the tabulated D call, TRBD1, remains unverified against the DNA. TRBV21-1 is an annotated pseudogene. The CDR3 totals 16 residues. The CDR3 nucleotides are TGTGCCAGCAGCAGGTGGACAGGGGGATTGAGTACTGAAGCTTTCTTT. Translating gives CASSRWTGGLSTEAFF.

V is TRBV7-2 and J is TRBJ2-5; 9 bases map to TRBD2. Germline values: CDR1 SGHTA, CDR2 FQGNSA. The CDR3 has 14 amino acids. Trimming took 5 bases from V and 1 from J; bases not matched to a gene: 2. CDR3 sequence reads: CASSVTSGQETQYF. CDR3 DNA: TGTGCCAGCAGCGTGACTAGCGGCCAAGAGACCCAGTACTTC. The variable domain in full, completed from reference TRBV7-2 and TRBJ2-5, reads GAGVSQSPSNKVTEKGKDVELRCDPISGHTALYWYRQSLGQGLEFLIYFQGNSAPDKSGLPSDRFSAERTGGSVSTLTIQRTQQEDSAVYLCASSVTSGQETQYFGPGTRLLVL.

The chain links TRBV18 to TRBJ2-5, with D possibly being TRBD1 or TRBD2 (5 bases each). V was clipped by 3 bases and J by 5 bases, with 16 bases between them. The germline gives CDR1 KGHSH, CDR2 LQKENI. This CDR3 is built from 15 residues. CDR3 sequence (DNA): TGTGCCAGCTCACCCGACGCCGGGGCCCGGGAGACCCAGTACTTC. Translating gives CASSPDAGARETQYF.

This clone was seen once. The V and J genes are TRBV19 and TRBJ1-1, with D maybe TRBD1 (5 bases). The CDR3 totals 14 residues. Trimming took off 6 bases at V and 6 bases at J, with 17 bases between the two ends. CDR1 and CDR2 (germline): LNHDA, SQIVND (reference sequence). The CDR3 DNA reads TGTGCCAGTAGATCTAGTGGCAGGGCGGCTGAAGCTTTCTTT. The encoded protein is CASRSSGRAAEAFF.

The chain joins TRBV5-4 to TRBJ2-1, with a weak D call TRBD2 (5 bases). Trimming stripped 5 bases from V and 1 base from J, with 10 bases between. Germline assignment: CDR1 SGHNT and CDR2 YYREEE (reference sequence). This CDR3 is 14 amino acids long. Here the CDR3 DNA reads TGTGCCAGCAGGGGGAGTTTATCCTACAATGAGCAGTTCTTC. Its translation: CASRGSLSYNEQFF.

The chain couples TRBV7-9 to TRBJ2-3, with 12 bases identical to TRBD2. This CDR3 comprises 16 residues. V dropped 5 bases and J dropped 3; count of bases not matched to a gene: 6. Germline V gene sequence: CDR1 SEHNR, CDR2 FQNEAQ (reference sequence). For the CDR3, the DNA is TGTGCCAGCAGCGCCCGGACTAGCGGGACGACAGATACGCAGTATTTT. It translates to CASSARTSGTTDTQYF.

The chain uses TRBV2 and TRBJ1-1; D is uncertain. The CDR3 sequence is 14 residues long. With 5 bases removed from V and 1 base from J, the gap between germline ends came to 11 bases. Germline V CDR1 and CDR2: SNHLY, FYNNEI. The CDR3 nucleotides are TGTGCCAGCAGTTTACTGGCAGGGAACACTGAAGCTTTCTTT. This codes for CASSLLAGNTEAFF.

J is TRBJ1-1 and V is TRBV11-2, with D hard to call. The CDR3 spans 16 residues. V was shortened by 4 bases and J by 4 bases, with 19 bases between the two germline ends. Germline V gene lookup returns CDR1 SGHAT and CDR2 FQNNGV. The DNA for the CDR3 is TGTGCCAGCAGCTCACCCCGGAGTGGTTCGGGCACTGAAGCTTTCTTT. Translating it yields CASSSPRSGSGTEAFF.

This chain links TRBV29-1 with TRBJ1-2; D unclear. CDR3 length: 13 residues. V lost 4 bases and J 8 bases, leaving 17 bases between the germline ends. Germline V gene data show CDR1 as SQVTM and CDR2 as ANQGSEA. The CDR3 bases are TGCAGCGTTGGCGAGGTCCGGTTGGGCGGCTACACCTTC. Amino acids: CSVGEVRLGGYTF.

The chain is built from TRBV19 and TRBJ1-4; D gene uncertain. V was trimmed by 5 bases and J by 4 bases, leaving 2 bases between them. CDR3 size: 11 residues. Looked up from germline, CDR1 is LNHDA and CDR2 is SQIVND (reference sequence). This CDR3 is CASSVNEKLFF. CDR3 nucleotides: TGTGCCAGTAGTGTTAATGAAAAACTGTTTTTT. Drawing the rest from reference TRBV19 and TRBJ1-4, the complete variable domain is DGGITQSPKYLFRKEGQNVTLSCEQNLNHDAMYWYRQDPGQGLRLIYYSQIVNDFQKGDIAEGYSVSREKKESFPLTVTSAQKNPTAFYLCASSVNEKLFFGSGTQLSVL.

The rearrangement uses TRBV18 and TRBJ2-2; 9 bases match TRBD1. This CDR3 contains 15 residues. Trimming took 2 bases from V and 2 from J; bases not matched to a gene: 0. Germline V gene sequence: CDR1 KGHSH, CDR2 LQKENI. The CDR3 DNA is TGTGCCAGCTCACCAACAGGGGGCAACACCGGGGAGCTGTTTTTT. Translating gives CASSPTGGNTGELFF.

This clone was counted a single time. This sequence joins TRBV19 and TRBJ1-3; D unresolved. Germline values: CDR1 LNHDA, CDR2 SQIVND (reference sequence). CDR3 length: 14 residues. The germline V and J ends were trimmed by 9 bases and 3 bases, with 15 bases remaining between them. The CDR3 coding sequence is TGTGCCAGCGCTCGAAGGGCGGTTGGAAACACCATATATTTT. Its protein product is CASARRAVGNTIYF. Using reference TRBV19 and TRBJ1-3 for the parts outside the CDR3, the full variable domain is DGGITQSPKYLFRKEGQNVTLSCEQNLNHDAMYWYRQDPGQGLRLIYYSQIVNDFQKGDIAEGYSVSREKKESFPLTVTSAQKNPTAFYLCASARRAVGNTIYFGEGSWLTVV.

The chain is built from TRBV7-2 and TRBJ2-2, with 10 nucleotides matching TRBD2. There are 17 residues in the CDR3. CDR1 SGHTA and CDR2 FQGNSA come from the germline V gene. V lost 4 bases to trimming and J lost 6 bases; unmatched junction nucleotides: 11. CDR3 sequence reads: CASSSSSSGRYSGELFF. The CDR3 nucleotides read TGTGCCAGCAGCTCTTCTTCTAGCGGGAGATATTCCGGGGAGCTGTTTTTT. Looking up the rest from reference TRBV7-2 and TRBJ2-2 gives the full variable domain: GAGVSQSPSNKVTEKGKDVELRCDPISGHTALYWYRQSLGQGLEFLIYFQGNSAPDKSGLPSDRFSAERTGGSVSTLTIQRTQQEDSAVYLCASSSSSSGRYSGELFFGEGSRLTVL.

The chain employs TRBV19 and TRBJ1-1; D is undetermined. Germline values: CDR1 LNHDA, CDR2 SQIVND (reference sequence). This CDR3 is 15 amino acids long. The ends were cut back, 1 base at V and 3 bases at J, with 12 bases in the middle. This CDR3 is CASSIARRQDTEAFF. The CDR3 nucleotides are TGTGCCAGTAGTATAGCACGGCGGCAGGACACTGAAGCTTTCTTT.

V is TRBV19 and J is TRBJ1-5, with TRBD1 identical over 8 bases. Germline CDR1 reads LNHDA; CDR2 reads SQIVND (reference sequence). V was pared by 5 bases and J by 6 bases, with 9 bases of the junction left unmatched. The CDR3 runs 15 residues. For the CDR3, the DNA is TGTGCCAGTAGTCCGATGACAGGGGATGGTCAGCCCCAGCATTTT. This encodes CASSPMTGDGQPQHF.

With regard to this clone: Other DNA sequences in the sample encode the same CDR3. The V and J genes are TRBV5-5 and TRBJ2-2, with no clear D. Between the trimmed V and J ends, which lost 8 bases and 2 bases, there was a span of 7 bases. The CDR3 is made up of 12 amino acids. The V gene's germline CDR1 is SGHKS and CDR2 YYEKEE (reference sequence). The chain's CDR3 is CASSRNTGELFF. The CDR3 DNA reads as TGTGCCAGTAGCAGAAACACCGGGGAGCTGTTTTTT.

The chain recombines TRBV5-1 with TRBJ1-2; 7 bases line up with TRBD1. This CDR3 contains 12 residues. Looked up from germline, CDR1 is SGHRS and CDR2 is YFSETQ. V was pared by 4 bases and J by 7 bases, with 4 bases of the junction left unmatched. The CDR3, as DNA: TGCGCCAGCAGCCAGACAGGGAGTGGCTACACCTTC. Its protein product is CASSQTGSGYTF.

The J gene is TRBJ2-3, the V gene TRBV13; no definite D call. The ends were cut back, 2 bases at V and 4 bases at J, with 13 bases in the middle. Per germline, CDR1 PRHDT and CDR2 FYEKMQ (reference sequence). This CDR3 has 15 residues. CDR3 coding DNA: TGTGCCAGCAGCTTAAAGAGGAGTACATCAGATACGCAGTATTTT. Translated: CASSLKRSTSDTQYF.

The chain combines TRBV25-1 with TRBJ1-6; D gene ambiguous. Looked up from germline, CDR1 is MGHDK and CDR2 is SYGVNS. This CDR3 has 13 residues. V lost 4 bases, J lost 9 bases, and 10 bases lay in between. The CDR3 here is CASSASPGSPLHF. For the CDR3, the DNA is TGTGCCAGCAGTGCCTCCCCGGGTTCACCCCTCCACTTT.

V usage is TRBV15 and J usage is TRBJ2-2; possibly TRBD1 or TRBD2 for D (5 bases each). Germline values: CDR1 LNHNV, CDR2 YYDKDF (reference sequence). This CDR3 contains 13 residues. V was pared by 6 bases and J by 7 bases, with 12 bases between. CDR3 bases: TGTGCCACCAGTCCGGGGCCGTACGGGGAGCTGTTTTTT. Translating gives CATSPGPYGELFF.

The chain couples TRBV6-1 to TRBJ1-5; 7 bases fit TRBD1. The V segment lost 5 bases and the J segment 2 bases; nucleotides outside the gene matches: 3. Germline V CDR1 and CDR2: MNHNS, SASEGT. This CDR3 contains 14 residues. The CDR3 is CASSTGVGNQPQHF. The CDR3, as DNA: TGTGCCAGCAGTACAGGGGTCGGCAATCAGCCCCAGCATTTT.